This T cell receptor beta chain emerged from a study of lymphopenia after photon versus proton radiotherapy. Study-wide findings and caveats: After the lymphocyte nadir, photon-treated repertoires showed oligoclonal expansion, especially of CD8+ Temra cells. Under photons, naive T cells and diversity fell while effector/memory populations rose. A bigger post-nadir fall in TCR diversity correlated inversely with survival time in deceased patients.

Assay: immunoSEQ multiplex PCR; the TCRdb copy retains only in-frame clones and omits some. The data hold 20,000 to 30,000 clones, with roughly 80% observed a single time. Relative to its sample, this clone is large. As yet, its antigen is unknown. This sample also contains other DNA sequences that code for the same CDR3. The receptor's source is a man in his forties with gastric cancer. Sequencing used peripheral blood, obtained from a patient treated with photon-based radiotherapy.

The CDR3 coding sequence is TGTGCCAGCGGGACGGCGAGCTACGAGCAGTACTTC. This gives the protein CASGTASYEQYF. The chain combines TRBV5-5 with TRBJ2-7; tentatively, D is TRBD1 or TRBD2 (5 bases each). Trimming removed 7 bases at V and 3 bases at J, with 11 bases between. The CDR3 contains 12 residues. In germline, CDR1 is SGHKS, CDR2 YYEKEE (reference sequence). The full variable domain, completed using reference TRBV5-5 and TRBJ2-7, is DAGVTQSPTHLIKTRGQQVTLRCSPISGHKSVSWYQQVLGQGPQFIFQYYEKEERGRGNFPDRFSARQFPNYSSELNVNALLLGDSALYLCASGTASYEQYFGPGTRLTVT.